This T cell receptor (beta chain) was observed in a study of blood T cell repertoires in COVID-19. Study background: Both acute and convalescent COVID-19 samples were obtained from the United States, Italy and Spain. PBMCs, B-cell-depleted T cells, or T cells provided the cDNA or gDNA that made up the material.

Source study methods: It was from reference gene primer amplification that nucleated cell counts were estimated. Sequencing was performed with immunoSEQ multiplex PCR; in TCRdb, only in-frame clones are kept and a portion is missing. V, J and clone size are those of that table, while D and trimming were read from the DNA. The repertoire holds nearly 35,000 clones, with 85% as singletons. Germline V gene sequence: CDR1 LGHNA, CDR2 YNFKEQ. The trim removed 2 bases at V and 7 bases at J, leaving 10 bases unmatched. There are 16 residues in the CDR3. The rearrangement uses TRBV4-2 and TRBJ2-2; TRBD2 matches 7 bases. The source of this sequence is a human donor with acute or convalescent COVID-19. The donor label of this sample is uncertain. Sequencing input: peripheral blood. CDR3 sequence reads: CASSQLIAGVGGELFF. The CDR3 nucleotides read TGTGCCAGCAGCCAATTGATCGCGGGAGTGGGCGGGGAGCTGTTTTTT.